This is a list of T cell receptor beta chains from one sample in a study of T cell responses to AZD1222 COVID-19 vaccine. Profiling relied on immunoSEQ multiplex PCR, and the TCRdb table lists in-frame clones only, not all of them. Here the sample spans around 130,000 clones, about 85% being singletons. Specimen: peripheral blood, collected 28 days after the second AZD1222 dose. All receptors come from an adult who received the AZD1222 COVID-19 vaccine. Each CDR3 is given with its conserved first and last residue. A D gene is named only where the DNA matches it firmly. The listing skips clone size in some rows; elsewhere it reads once, few, many or a size class.

D gene,V gene,clone size,J gene,CDR3 protein
NA,TRBV15,NA,TRBJ1-1,CATSRAGSLNTEAFF
TRBD1,TRBV7-9,NA,TRBJ1-1,CASSENRGWTEAFF
NA,TRBV29-1,NA,TRBJ1-3,CSVRAPGNTIYF
NA,TRBV20-1,NA,TRBJ1-6,CSASAWDSTTPLHF
NA,TRBV6-5,NA,TRBJ1-2,CASSRQATTPGYTF
TRBD2,TRBV5-1,NA,TRBJ2-7,CASSRTSGDTYEQYF
NA,TRBV6-1,NA,TRBJ1-5,CASSDPLGGVGNQPQHF
TRBD2,TRBV5-1,NA,TRBJ2-3,CASSWLDFGGTTDTQYF
TRBD1,TRBV16,NA,TRBJ1-5,CASSQDRSARPQHF
NA,TRBV19,NA,TRBJ1-5,CASSIGALYNQPQHF
TRBD1,TRBV5-1,once,TRBJ2-7,CASSPDRGLNEQYF
TRBD1,TRBV3-1/TRBV3-2,NA,TRBJ2-3,CASSQAGGPDTQYF
NA,TRBV30,NA,TRBJ1-6,CAWAFGSSYNSPLHF
TRBD2,TRBV5-1,few,TRBJ2-5,CASSSVAGQKETQYF
NA,TRBV28,NA,TRBJ1-2,CASITAGSYSGYGYTF
NA,TRBV11-3,NA,TRBJ2-1,CASSLDGRENNEQFF
NA,TRBV11-3,NA,TRBJ2-7,CASSLVAVSYEQYF
NA,TRBV11-2,NA,TRBJ1-3,CASSSPRALAGGNTIYF
TRBD1,TRBV6-5,once,TRBJ1-1,CASSYRQGFRTEAFF
NA,TRBV7-2,NA,TRBJ2-1,CASSLRGGDYNEQFF
TRBD1,TRBV10-2,NA,TRBJ2-7,CASSGDRGRGQYF
NA,TRBV5-4,NA,TRBJ1-5,CASSLGSGQPQHF
TRBD1,TRBV2,NA,TRBJ2-1,CASTRSDRGINEQFF
NA,TRBV6-6,NA,TRBJ1-1,CASRLDGDTEAFF
NA,TRBV12-3/TRBV12-4,NA,TRBJ1-5,CASSLLGPQHF
NA,TRBV11-3,NA,TRBJ2-1,CASGHRGNEQFF
NA,TRBV2,NA,TRBJ1-1,CASLGGAAFF
NA,TRBV29-1,NA,TRBJ1-2,CSVERRQPTNYGYTF
NA,TRBV29-1,NA,TRBJ2-3,CSVEGARTDTQYF
NA,TRBV4-1,NA,TRBJ1-5,CASSPGQDGNQPQHF
TRBD1,TRBV12-5,NA,TRBJ1-6,CASGLGTGHSPLHF
NA,TRBV15,NA,TRBJ1-6,CATSRVRDSPLHF
TRBD1,TRBV9,NA,TRBJ1-1,CASSVDGQGFTEAFF